These 22 T cell receptor beta chains came from one sample sequenced in a study of blood T cell repertoires in COVID-19. Data came from immunoSEQ multiplex PCR; TCRdb stores just in-frame clones and leaves some out. The sample records approximately 270,000 clones, 86% being singletons. The sequencing sample was made of peripheral blood. These receptors all stem from a man aged 40-50 years with active or convalescent COVID-19.

A few counts support this clone. The chain is built from TRBV24-1 and TRBJ1-2; D perhaps matches TRBD1 (5 bases). The germline V gene has CDR1 KGHDR and CDR2 SFDVKD. The CDR3 is 13 residues long. Trimming took 3 bases from V and 5 from J, leaving 9 bases between them. For the CDR3, the DNA is TGTGCCACCAGTGATGGACAAATTTATGGCTACACCTTC. Translating it yields CATSDGQIYGYTF.

CDR3 in amino acids: CASSLATSGLYNEQFF. The CDR3 nucleotides read TGTGCCAGCAGCTTGGCGACTAGCGGACTCTACAATGAGCAGTTCTTC. The V gene is TRBV5-8, the J gene TRBJ2-1; the match to TRBD2 covers 9 bases. The germline CDR1 and CDR2 sequences are SGHTS and YDEGEE. This CDR3 spans 16 amino acids. With 0 bases clipped from V and 3 bases from J, the junction kept 4 bases outside the gene matches.

DNA of the CDR3: TGTGCCAGCACCTTGCGGTCGACTAAAACAGATACGCAGTATTTT. This translates into CASTLRSTKTDTQYF. The chain employs TRBV13 and TRBJ2-3, with a possible D match to TRBD2 (5 bases). V lost 7 bases and J lost 3, with 17 bases in between. CDR3 length equals 15 residues. Germline loops: CDR1 PRHDT, CDR2 FYEKMQ (reference sequence).

The V and J genes are TRBV11-3 and TRBJ2-2; D unresolved. The germline V gene encodes CDR1 SGHNT and CDR2 YENEEA. V was pared by 8 bases and J by 3 bases, with 7 bases between. The CDR3 covers 12 residues. CDR3 loop: CASGRDTGELFF. CDR3 bases: TGTGCCAGCGGTAGAGACACCGGGGAGCTGTTTTTT.

The chain carries TRBV2 and TRBJ2-2, with D perhaps matching TRBD1 (7 bases). CDR1 SNHLY and CDR2 FYNNEI come from the germline V gene. The CDR3 loop spans 16 amino acids. Between the trimmed V and J ends, which lost 8 bases and 0 bases, there was a span of 16 bases. The chain's CDR3 is CASRGTVLANTGELFF. CDR3 DNA: TGTGCCAGCCGGGGGACAGTTCTCGCGAACACCGGGGAGCTGTTTTTT. Based on the CDR3 plus reference TRBV2 and TRBJ2-2, the full variable domain is EPEVTQTPSHQVTQMGQEVILRCVPISNHLYFYWYRQILGQKVEFLVSFYNNEISEKSEIFDDQFSVERPDGSNFTLKIRSTKLEDSAMYFCASRGTVLANTGELFFGEGSRLTVL.

This chain links TRBV3-1 (or the pseudogene TRBV3-2) with TRBJ2-2; D possibly corresponds to TRBD2 (5 bases). The V end lost 0 bases, the J end lost 4 bases, and 9 bases lay between the germline ends. This CDR3 contains 15 residues. Germline assignment: CDR1 LGHDT and CDR2 YNNKEL (reference sequence). The CDR3 bases are TGTGCCAGCAGCCAAGACTCCGGGGTCACCGGGGAGCTGTTTTTT. Translated: CASSQDSGVTGELFF.

The J gene is TRBJ2-3, the V gene TRBV2, with 12 bases aligning to TRBD2. Trimming cost V 4 bases and J 2 bases; bases outside gene matches: 13. The CDR3 covers 19 residues. Germline-derived CDR1 and CDR2 are SNHLY and FYNNEI. CDR3 sequence: CASSVWTSGTLNVTDTQYF. The CDR3 DNA sequence: TGTGCCAGCAGTGTGTGGACTAGCGGGACCTTAAATGTCACAGATACGCAGTATTTT.

About this clone itself: At the DNA level, this CDR3 is encoded by other sequences in the same sample as well. The rearrangement links TRBV14 to TRBJ1-2; 7 positions agree with TRBD1. J lost 4 bases, V lost 4 bases, and 6 bases had no gene match. Germline CDR1 SGHDN, CDR2 FVKESK. The CDR3 sequence is 14 residues long. For the CDR3, the DNA is TGTGCCAGCAGCCCTAGGGACAGCCGCTATGGCTACACCTTC. Translated, it gives CASSPRDSRYGYTF.

J is TRBJ2-7 and V is TRBV2; a possible D gene is TRBD1 (6 bases). The CDR3 has 13 amino acids. Trimming removed 6 bases at V and 4 bases at J, with 13 bases between. Looked up from germline, CDR1 is SNHLY and CDR2 is FYNNEI. This CDR3 is CASRGDTLYEQYF. CDR3 DNA: TGTGCCAGCAGGGGGGACACCCTTTACGAGCAGTACTTC.

The chain combines TRBV4-1 with TRBJ1-1; TRBD1 aligns across 9 bases. The trim removed 2 bases at V and 4 bases at J, leaving 11 bases unmatched. This CDR3 has 17 residues. Germline CDR1 and CDR2: MGHRA and YSYEKL. The CDR3 region is CASSQISVWDRVTEAFF. CDR3 coding DNA: TGCGCCAGCAGCCAAATATCTGTATGGGACAGGGTCACTGAAGCTTTCTTT.

The chain employs TRBV6-2 or TRBV6-3 and TRBJ2-7; D is possibly TRBD2 (6 bases). CDR3 size: 14 residues. Germline-derived CDR1 and CDR2 are MNHEY and SVGEGT. Trimming pared 4 bases from V and 3 bases from J, leaving 13 bases between. The CDR3 region has the DNA TGTGCCAGCAGTTCCTGGGACTCGAACTACGAGCAGTACTTC. It translates to CASSSWDSNYEQYF.

The J gene is TRBJ1-1, the V gene TRBV28, with D unresolved. The CDR3 is 13 amino acids. Germline V gene sequence: CDR1 MDHEN, CDR2 SYDVKM. With 3 bases removed from V and 6 bases from J, the gap between germline ends came to 11 bases. The CDR3 here is CASSLVVAPEAFF. CDR3 nucleotide sequence: TGTGCCAGCAGTTTGGTTGTGGCACCTGAAGCTTTCTTT.

The chain recombines TRBV11-1 with TRBJ2-7; 12 bases align to TRBD2. V lost 5 bases, J lost 3 bases, and 5 bases stayed unmatched. Germline V CDR1 and CDR2: SGHAT, FQDESV (reference sequence). The CDR3 has 15 amino acids. Here the CDR3 reads CASSRTSGTIYEQYF. As DNA, the CDR3 is TGTGCCAGCAGCCGGACTAGCGGGACCATCTACGAGCAGTACTTC.

The chain employs TRBV27 and TRBJ1-2; D call uncertain. The CDR3 runs to 16 residues. Trimming took 0 bases from V and 0 from J, leaving 11 bases between them. Germline V lookup: CDR1 MNHEY, CDR2 SMNVEV (reference sequence). The CDR3 coding sequence is TGTGCCAGCAGTTTATCGTTGGGAGACACTAACTATGGCTACACCTTC. This translates into CASSLSLGDTNYGYTF.

V usage is TRBV3-1 (or the pseudogene TRBV3-2) and J usage is TRBJ1-2; TRBD1 agrees at 10 bases. CDR1 and CDR2 (germline): LGHDT, YNNKEL (reference sequence). The junction had 4 bases not matched to a gene; V was cut back by 3 bases and J by 6 bases. This CDR3 contains 14 residues. The CDR3: CASSQLGQGHGYTF. CDR3 DNA: TGTGCCAGCAGCCAGCTGGGACAGGGGCATGGCTACACCTTC.

The gene calls are TRBV6-5 and TRBJ2-1; 10 positions agree with TRBD1. This CDR3 has 16 amino acids. Trimming at V came to 4 bases and at J to 3 bases, leaving 6 bases not matched to a gene. The germline V gene has CDR1 MNHEY and CDR2 SVGAGI. CDR3 sequence reads: CASSSGTGALYNEQFF. The CDR3 nucleotides are TGTGCCAGCAGTTCCGGGACAGGGGCGCTCTACAATGAGCAGTTCTTC.

The chain carries TRBV10-3 and TRBJ1-4, with D perhaps matching TRBD1 (6 bases). Germline lookup yields CDR1 ENHRY and CDR2 SYGVKD. The CDR3 consists of 12 residues. The V and J ends lost 6 bases and 6 bases respectively, with 8 bases between them. CDR3 loop: CAIRAGDEKLFF. The CDR3 nucleotides read TGTGCCATCAGGGCAGGGGATGAAAAACTGTTTTTT.

The V call is TRBV25-1, the J call TRBJ2-3; 7 positions match TRBD2. This CDR3 has 13 residues. V shed 6 bases, J shed 1 base, and the junction held 1 base outside the gene matches. Per germline, CDR1 MGHDK and CDR2 SYGVNS. The CDR3 reads CASRAGGTDTQYF. In DNA form, the CDR3 reads TGTGCCAGCAGGGCGGGGGGCACAGATACGCAGTATTTT.

This clone was detected only once. J is TRBJ2-2 and V is TRBV5-4; 9 bases are a match to TRBD1. Germline values: CDR1 SGHNT, CDR2 YYREEE (reference sequence). There are 16 residues in the CDR3. The ends lost 4 bases at V and 1 base at J; junction bases unmatched: 5. CDR3 nucleotides: TGTGCCAGCAGCCTTGGGGGACAGGGGAACACCGGGGAGCTGTTTTTT. Protein sequence: CASSLGGQGNTGELFF.

The chain combines TRBV3-1 (or the pseudogene TRBV3-2) with TRBJ2-7, with TRBD2 identical over 10 bases. The CDR3 spans 15 residues. J gave up 4 bases and V 8 bases, and 11 bases lay outside the gene matches. The germline V gene encodes CDR1 LGHDT and CDR2 YNNKEL (reference sequence). The CDR3 sequence: CASGNLAGARYEQYF. CDR3 DNA sequence: TGTGCCAGCGGCAACCTAGCGGGGGCCCGATACGAGCAGTACTTC.

This clone occurred once. The chain recombines TRBV19 with TRBJ1-1, with TRBD1 identical over 7 bases. The junction had 12 bases not matched to a gene; V was cut back by 7 bases and J by 4 bases. Germline V lookup: CDR1 LNHDA, CDR2 SQIVND (reference sequence). The CDR3 extends over 15 amino acids. The CDR3: CASTRDSAPATEAFF. CDR3 bases: TGTGCCAGTACCCGGGACAGCGCGCCGGCCACTGAAGCTTTCTTT.

The chain carries TRBV7-6 and TRBJ1-1; maybe TRBD1 (5 bases). Deletions cut 0 bases from V and 7 bases from J, with 12 bases between. Germline V gives CDR1 SGHVS, CDR2 FNYEAQ. The CDR3 extends over 14 amino acids. The CDR3 loop reads CASSLATTADEAFF. CDR3 DNA: TGTGCCAGCAGCTTAGCAACGACAGCCGATGAAGCTTTCTTT.